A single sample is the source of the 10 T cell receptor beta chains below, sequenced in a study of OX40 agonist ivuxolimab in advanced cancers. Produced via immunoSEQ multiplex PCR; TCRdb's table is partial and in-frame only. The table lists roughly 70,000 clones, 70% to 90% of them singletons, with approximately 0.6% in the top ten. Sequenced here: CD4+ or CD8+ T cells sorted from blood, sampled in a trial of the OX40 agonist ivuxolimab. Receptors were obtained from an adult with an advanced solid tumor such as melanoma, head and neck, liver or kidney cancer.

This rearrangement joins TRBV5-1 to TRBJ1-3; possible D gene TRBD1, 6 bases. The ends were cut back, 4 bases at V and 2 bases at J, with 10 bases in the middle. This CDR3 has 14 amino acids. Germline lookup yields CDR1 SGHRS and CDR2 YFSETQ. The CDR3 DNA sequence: TGCGCCAGCAGCGGCGGGGGCGCTGGAAACACCATATATTTT. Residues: CASSGGGAGNTIYF.

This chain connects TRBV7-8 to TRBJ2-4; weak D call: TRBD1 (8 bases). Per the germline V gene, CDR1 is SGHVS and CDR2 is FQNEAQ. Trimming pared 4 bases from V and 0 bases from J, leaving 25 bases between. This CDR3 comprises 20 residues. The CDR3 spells CASSSSGYRGKAIAKNIQYF. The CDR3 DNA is TGTGCCAGCAGCTCTAGCGGATACAGGGGGAAGGCCATAGCCAAAAACATTCAGTACTTC.

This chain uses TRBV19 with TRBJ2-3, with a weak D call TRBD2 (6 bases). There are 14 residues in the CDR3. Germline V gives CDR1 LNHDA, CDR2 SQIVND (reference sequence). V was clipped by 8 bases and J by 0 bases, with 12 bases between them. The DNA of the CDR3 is TGTGCCAGTTCCGCGGGGTGGAGCACAGATACGCAGTATTTT. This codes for CASSAGWSTDTQYF.

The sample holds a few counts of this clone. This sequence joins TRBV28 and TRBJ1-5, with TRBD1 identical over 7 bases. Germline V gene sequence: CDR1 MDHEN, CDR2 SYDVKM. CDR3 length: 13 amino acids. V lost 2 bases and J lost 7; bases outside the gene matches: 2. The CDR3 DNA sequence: TGTGCCAGCAGTTTAGCGACAGGGCAGCCCCAGCATTTT. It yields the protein CASSLATGQPQHF. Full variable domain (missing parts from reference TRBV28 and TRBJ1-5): DVKVTQSSRYLVKRTGEKVFLECVQDMDHENMFWYRQDPGLGLRLIYFSYDVKMKEKGDIPEGYSVSREKKERFSLILESASTNQTSMYLCASSLATGQPQHFGDGTRLSIL.

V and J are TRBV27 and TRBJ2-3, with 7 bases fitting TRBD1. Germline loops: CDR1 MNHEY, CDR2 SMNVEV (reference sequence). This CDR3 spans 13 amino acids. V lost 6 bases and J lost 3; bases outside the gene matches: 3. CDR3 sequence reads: CASRRGQTDTQYF. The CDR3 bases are TGTGCCAGCAGAAGGGGACAGACAGATACGCAGTATTTT.

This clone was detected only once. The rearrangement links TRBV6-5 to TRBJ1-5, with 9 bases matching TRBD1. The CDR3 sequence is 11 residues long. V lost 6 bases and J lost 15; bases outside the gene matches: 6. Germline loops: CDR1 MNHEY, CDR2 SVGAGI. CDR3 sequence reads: CASSKGTGMHF. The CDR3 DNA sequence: TGTGCCAGCAGCAAGGGGACAGGGATGCATTTT.

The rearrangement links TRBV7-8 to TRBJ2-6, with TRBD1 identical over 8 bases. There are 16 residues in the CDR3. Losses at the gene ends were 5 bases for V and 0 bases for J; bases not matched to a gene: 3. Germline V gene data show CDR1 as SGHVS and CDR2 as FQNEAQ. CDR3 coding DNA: TGTGCCAGCAGCCAAGGGACAGGCTCTGGGGCCAACGTCCTGACTTTC. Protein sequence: CASSQGTGSGANVLTF.

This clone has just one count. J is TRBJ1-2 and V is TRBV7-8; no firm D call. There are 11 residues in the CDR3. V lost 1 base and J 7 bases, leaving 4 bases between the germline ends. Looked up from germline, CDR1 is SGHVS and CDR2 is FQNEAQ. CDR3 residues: CASSLDRGYTF. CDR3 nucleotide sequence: TGTGCCAGCAGCTTAGATCGTGGCTACACCTTC.

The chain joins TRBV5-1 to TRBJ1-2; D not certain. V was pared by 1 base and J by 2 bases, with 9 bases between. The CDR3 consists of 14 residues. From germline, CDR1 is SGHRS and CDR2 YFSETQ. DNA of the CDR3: TGCGCCAGCAGCTTGATCAGTAACAACTATGGCTACACCTTC. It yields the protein CASSLISNNYGYTF.

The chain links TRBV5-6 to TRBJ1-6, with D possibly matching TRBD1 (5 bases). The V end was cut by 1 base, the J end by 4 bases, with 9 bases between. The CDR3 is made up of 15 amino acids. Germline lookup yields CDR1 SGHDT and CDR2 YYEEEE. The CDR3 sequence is CASSLSQGYNSPLHF. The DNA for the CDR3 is TGTGCCAGCAGCTTGAGTCAGGGTTATAATTCACCCCTCCACTTT.